One sample yielded the 10 T cell receptor beta chains listed below, sequenced in a study of graft-versus-host responses after intestinal transplantation. Sequenced by immunoSEQ multiplex PCR; TCRdb stores in-frame clones only, minus some. The sample carries roughly 34,000 clones, approximately 94% recorded once. Antigens for these TCRs are unknown. The sample here was unstimulated CD4+ T cells sorted from spleen or lymph node cells, taken before transplant. The receptors were gathered from a human donor who was the organ donor for an intestinal transplant.

J is TRBJ1-6 and V is TRBV5-4, with D maybe TRBD1 (6 bases). The germline gives CDR1 SGHNT, CDR2 YYREEE (reference sequence). The CDR3 runs to 16 residues. V lost 4 bases and J lost 0, with 11 bases in between. This CDR3 is CASSLGTNSYNSPLHF. The CDR3 nucleotides read TGTGCCAGCAGCCTAGGGACAAACTCCTATAATTCACCCCTCCACTTT.

The chain joins TRBV28 to TRBJ1-5, with 7 bases matching TRBD1. After removal of 5 bases from V and 6 bases from J, the junction contained 4 bases not matched to a gene. The CDR3 contains 13 residues. In germline, CDR1 is MDHEN, CDR2 SYDVKM. DNA of the CDR3: TGTGCCAGCAGTCTGACAGGGATTCAGCCCCAGCATTTT. Translation: CASSLTGIQPQHF.

V and J are TRBV5-8 and TRBJ2-1; D is possibly TRBD1 or TRBD2 (6 bases each). Germline V gives CDR1 SGHTS, CDR2 YDEGEE. The CDR3 spans 16 residues. The V gene lost 6 bases and the J gene lost 0 bases, with 16 bases spanning the gap. As DNA, the CDR3 is TGTGCCAGCACCACCCGAGGGGGGAGCTCCTACAATGAGCAGTTCTTC. It encodes CASTTRGGSSYNEQFF.

The CDR3 reads CASPPGTDNTEAFF. As DNA, the CDR3 is TGTGCCAGCCCCCCCGGGACCGATAACACTGAAGCTTTCTTT. This chain links TRBV28 with TRBJ1-1; D possibly corresponds to TRBD1 (5 bases). V was trimmed by 8 bases and J by 2 bases, leaving 15 bases between them. The CDR3 runs 14 residues. The germline V gene has CDR1 MDHEN and CDR2 SYDVKM.

V and J are TRBV21-1 and TRBJ2-7. TRBV21-1 is described as a pseudogene. This CDR3 has 16 residues. In DNA form, the CDR3 reads TGTGCCAGCAGCAAGGGGGTGGCCCACGAATCCTACGAGCAGTACTTC. It encodes CASSKGVAHESYEQYF.

This chain links TRBV5-1 with TRBJ2-3, with D unclear. V lost 4 bases, J lost 6 bases, and 12 bases lay in between. Germline V gene data show CDR1 as SGHRS and CDR2 as YFSETQ. The CDR3 runs to 13 residues. CDR3 DNA: TGCGCCAGCAGCGATCGACCGGGCGATACGCAGTATTTT. Protein sequence: CASSDRPGDTQYF.

This clone has only one observation. The genes are TRBV30 and TRBJ2-5, with D uncertain. The germline CDR1 and CDR2 sequences are GTSNPN and SVGIG (reference sequence). Trimming removed 5 bases from V and 4 bases from J, with 8 bases in between. This CDR3 is 11 amino acids long. In nucleotides, the CDR3 is TGTGCCTGGGGGCTTGCAGAGACCCAGTACTTC. It translates to CAWGLAETQYF.

The chain uses TRBV5-5 and TRBJ1-2; 8 bases are shared with TRBD1. The length of the CDR3 is 16 residues. V was clipped by 4 bases and J by 0 bases; unmatched bases: 8. The germline gives CDR1 SGHKS, CDR2 YYEKEE (reference sequence). This chain's CDR3 is CASSRDRGLANYGYTF. CDR3 sequence (DNA): TGTGCCAGCAGCCGCGACAGGGGACTGGCTAACTATGGCTACACCTTC.

This rearrangement joins TRBV28 to TRBJ1-1; D is perhaps TRBD1 (6 bases). The CDR3 totals 15 residues. Trimming removed 4 bases at V and 1 base at J, with 13 bases between. Germline V gene sequence: CDR1 MDHEN, CDR2 SYDVKM. The CDR3, as DNA: TGTGCCAGCAGTTCCTCGGGACACCCGAACACTGAAGCTTTCTTT. This translates into CASSSSGHPNTEAFF.

The rearrangement uses TRBV7-9 and TRBJ1-4; 12 bases match TRBD1. Per germline, CDR1 SEHNR and CDR2 FQNEAQ (reference sequence). V gave up 5 bases and J gave up 6 bases; unmatched junction bases: 7. The CDR3 sequence is 16 residues long. CDR3 DNA sequence: TGTGCCAGCAGCCGGCGGGACAGGGGGCGCGATGAAAAACTGTTTTTT. Translated, it gives CASSRRDRGRDEKLFF.